Each of the 22 T cell receptor beta chains below was sequenced from the same sample in a study of shared clonotypes between healthy human individuals. Here immunoSEQ multiplex PCR was the method, and the copy in TCRdb shows in-frame clones only, minus some. The sample lists a few hundred thousand clones; 65% were seen once. The sequencing input was memory CD4+ T cells sorted from blood. The subset: CD45RA-negative fraction. These receptors came from a man aged 25 to 40 in good health.

CDR3 amino acids: CASTTAGTSRTDTQYF. For the CDR3, the DNA is TGTGCCAGCACCACTGCAGGGACCTCACGGACAGATACGCAGTATTTT. V usage is TRBV5-8 and J usage is TRBJ2-3; either TRBD1 or TRBD2 may fit D (5 bases each). Trimming took off 6 bases at V and 3 bases at J, with 20 bases between the two ends. The germline V gene has CDR1 SGHTS and CDR2 YDEGEE. This CDR3 has 16 residues.

The chain has TRBV10-3 and TRBJ2-3; no clear D gene. Germline loops: CDR1 ENHRY, CDR2 SYGVKD. CDR3 size: 12 residues. V gave up 4 bases and J gave up 2 bases, with 4 bases separating them. The CDR3 sequence: CAISAPTDTQYF. The CDR3 DNA reads as TGTGCCATCAGTGCCCCCACAGATACGCAGTATTTT.

As for this clone: The same CDR3 arises from other DNA sequences in this sample as well. The rearrangement joins TRBV27 to TRBJ2-7; perhaps TRBD2 as D (6 bases). Trimming removed 4 bases at V and 2 bases at J, with 12 bases between. This CDR3 region has 14 residues. Germline CDR1 MNHEY, CDR2 SMNVEV (reference sequence). Here the CDR3 DNA reads TGTGCCAGCAGTTCTAGCGTTGGTCCCTACGAGCAGTACTTC. This sequence encodes CASSSSVGPYEQYF.

The CDR3 reads CASSLASGRSNEQFF. DNA for the CDR3: TGCGCCAGCAGCTTGGCGAGCGGGAGATCGAATGAGCAGTTCTTC. The chain is built from TRBV5-1 and TRBJ2-1, with 8 nucleotides matching TRBD2. Germline assignment: CDR1 SGHRS and CDR2 YFSETQ. J lost 7 bases, V lost 0 bases, and 6 bases had no gene match. The CDR3 consists of 15 residues.

The rearrangement uses TRBV28 and TRBJ1-1; a possible D gene is TRBD1 (5 bases). CDR1 is MDHEN and CDR2 is SYDVKM in the germline V gene. The CDR3 extends over 15 amino acids. V was pared by 5 bases and J by 6 bases, with 19 bases between. CDR3 in DNA: TGTGCCAGCAGTGCTCGGAGAGGGGTGACCGCTGAAGCTTTCTTT. Translating it yields CASSARRGVTAEAFF.

This clone was seen just once. V is TRBV2 and J is TRBJ1-1; tentatively, D is TRBD1 (5 bases). This CDR3 has 13 residues. V lost 4 bases and J 1 base, leaving 7 bases between the germline ends. Germline assignment: CDR1 SNHLY and CDR2 FYNNEI. The CDR3 sequence is CASSGDQNTEAFF. CDR3 nucleotides: TGTGCCAGCAGTGGGGACCAGAACACTGAAGCTTTCTTT.

The chain has TRBV9 and TRBJ2-3, with D possibly matching TRBD2 (5 bases). The V end lost 1 base, the J end lost 4 bases, and 10 bases lay between the germline ends. The CDR3 totals 14 residues. CDR1 is SGDLS, CDR2 YYNGEE, per germline. The CDR3 sequence: CASSVFMGADTQYF. The CDR3 DNA reads TGTGCCAGCAGCGTATTCATGGGAGCAGATACGCAGTATTTT.

The V and J genes are TRBV28 and TRBJ2-5; D may match TRBD1 or TRBD2 (5 bases each). Trimming pared 5 bases from V and 4 bases from J, leaving 17 bases between. The CDR3 consists of 15 residues. From germline, CDR1 is MDHEN and CDR2 SYDVKM. CDR3 in amino acids: CASSLGETFGETQYF. DNA of the CDR3: TGTGCCAGCAGTCTAGGGGAGACCTTCGGAGAGACCCAGTACTTC.

The table lists this clone with a count of one. This chain uses TRBV29-1 with TRBJ1-3; TRBD1 might be the D (5 bases). Trimming removed 2 bases at V and 3 bases at J, with 11 bases between. Per germline, CDR1 SQVTM and CDR2 ANQGSEA. The CDR3 extends over 14 amino acids. The CDR3 DNA reads as TGCAGCGTTGAAACAGGCTCAGTTGGAAACACCATATATTTT. It yields the protein CSVETGSVGNTIYF.

The CDR3 bases are TGCGCCAGCAGCTTGGGTGCGCTCAGCACAGATACGCAGTATTTT. This gives the protein CASSLGALSTDTQYF. The chain employs TRBV5-1 and TRBJ2-3; no firm D call. Germline values: CDR1 SGHRS, CDR2 YFSETQ. This CDR3 has 15 amino acids. V shed 0 bases and J shed 0 bases, with 8 bases lying between them. Together with reference TRBV5-1 and TRBJ2-3, the CDR3 gives the full variable domain: KAGVTQTPRYLIKTRGQQVTLSCSPISGHRSVSWYQQTPGQGLQFLFEYFSETQRNKGNFPGRFSGRQFSNSRSEMNVSTLELGDSALYLCASSLGALSTDTQYFGPGTRLTVL.

This clone showed up just a few times. Other DNA variants within this sample encode the same CDR3. V and J are TRBV7-8 and TRBJ1-3; 7 bases are a match to TRBD1. V gave up 1 base and J gave up 2 bases; unmatched junction bases: 5. The CDR3 sequence is 16 residues long. The germline V gene encodes CDR1 SGHVS and CDR2 FQNEAQ. The CDR3 DNA reads as TGTGCCAGCAGCTTAGGAGGGAGGGGGCCTGGAAACACCATATATTTT. Translating it yields CASSLGGRGPGNTIYF.

This chain joins TRBV7-2 and TRBJ1-1; no firm D call. Germline V gene lookup returns CDR1 SGHTA and CDR2 FQGNSA. V lost 2 bases and J 0 bases, leaving 7 bases between the germline ends. This CDR3 region has 14 residues. In nucleotides, the CDR3 is TGTGCCAGCAGCTTACAAATGATGAACACTGAAGCTTTCTTT. It encodes CASSLQMMNTEAFF.

This clone was picked up a small number of times. The V call is TRBV5-4, the J call TRBJ2-5; either TRBD1 or TRBD2 may fit D (6 bases each). The CDR3 spans 15 residues. Germline loops: CDR1 SGHNT, CDR2 YYREEE (reference sequence). V lost 2 bases, J lost 5 bases, and 16 bases lay in between. The CDR3 nucleotides are TGTGCCAGCAGCTTCGGTTGGGGGGCCCTTGAGACCCAGTACTTC. The encoded protein is CASSFGWGALETQYF.

This chain connects TRBV27 to TRBJ1-2, with TRBD1 identical over 7 bases. The CDR3 runs 13 residues. J lost 3 bases, V lost 8 bases, and 6 bases had no gene match. Germline CDR1 MNHEY, CDR2 SMNVEV (reference sequence). The CDR3 protein is CASRDSRYYGYTF. The DNA of the CDR3 is TGTGCCAGCCGGGACAGCCGTTACTATGGCTACACCTTC.

As to this clone: Other DNA sequences in this sample translate to the same CDR3. The CDR3 spells CASSSRLAGHNEQFF. The CDR3, as DNA: TGTGCCAGCAGCTCAAGACTAGCGGGGCACAATGAGCAGTTCTTC. This chain connects TRBV7-3 to TRBJ2-1; the match to TRBD2 covers 11 bases. This CDR3 region has 15 residues. V lost 4 bases to trimming and J lost 5 bases; unmatched junction nucleotides: 4. Germline V gene sequence: CDR1 SGHTA, CDR2 FQGTGA.

This rearrangement joins TRBV5-4 to TRBJ1-5; D may be TRBD1 (5 bases). This CDR3 spans 15 amino acids. The V and J ends lost 5 bases and 0 bases respectively, with 12 bases between them. Germline CDR1 is SGHNT and CDR2 is YYREEE (reference sequence). The CDR3 coding sequence is TGTGCCAGCAGTCGGGACGGAAATAGCAATCAGCCCCAGCATTTT. Its protein product is CASSRDGNSNQPQHF.

The chain combines TRBV6-4 with TRBJ1-2; D ambiguous. CDR1 is MRHNA, CDR2 SNTAGT, per germline. This CDR3 has 13 residues. V was pared by 3 bases and J by 0 bases, with 5 bases between. CDR3 sequence reads: CASSETANYGYTF. The CDR3 DNA is TGTGCCAGCAGTGAAACAGCTAACTATGGCTACACCTTC.

The chain is built from TRBV2 and TRBJ2-5, with a weak D call TRBD2 (5 bases). Germline values: CDR1 SNHLY, CDR2 FYNNEI. The V and J ends lost 4 bases and 4 bases respectively, with 10 bases between them. This CDR3 is built from 13 residues. In DNA, the CDR3 is TGTGCCAGCAGTGGAGCGGTTCGAGAGACCCAGTACTTC. Translation gives CASSGAVRETQYF.

V usage is TRBV7-9 and J usage is TRBJ2-5, with a tentative D call TRBD1 (7 bases). The CDR3 runs to 14 residues. V was pared by 7 bases and J by 6 bases, with 18 bases between. Looked up from germline, CDR1 is SEHNR and CDR2 is FQNEAQ (reference sequence). The CDR3, as DNA: TGTGCCAGCACCCTTACAGGGGCGGGAAAGACCCAGTACTTC. Translation gives CASTLTGAGKTQYF.

The chain has TRBV28 and TRBJ1-2; 11 bases align to TRBD1. This CDR3 spans 16 amino acids. Unmatched junction bases numbered 9, after V lost 4 bases and J lost 5 bases. CDR1 is MDHEN, CDR2 SYDVKM, per germline. Here the CDR3 reads CASSSGGQGGIYGYTF. CDR3 coding DNA: TGTGCCAGCAGTTCCGGGGGACAGGGGGGTATATATGGCTACACCTTC.

DNA of the CDR3: TGTGCCAGTAGTATAGTGACAGGGAGCCACGAGCAGTACTTC. Protein product: CASSIVTGSHEQYF. The gene calls are TRBV19 and TRBJ2-7; 7 positions agree with TRBD1. With 1 base clipped from V and 5 bases from J, the junction kept 5 bases outside the gene matches. The CDR3 is 14 amino acids. CDR1 LNHDA and CDR2 SQIVND come from the germline V gene (reference sequence).

The chain employs TRBV11-2 and TRBJ2-1; D not resolved. V was pared by 1 base and J by 3 bases, with 7 bases between. The CDR3 is 14 amino acids. The germline V gene encodes CDR1 SGHAT and CDR2 FQNNGV. The CDR3 is CASSLAFNYNEQFF. The CDR3 bases are TGTGCCAGCAGCTTAGCGTTCAACTACAATGAGCAGTTCTTC.